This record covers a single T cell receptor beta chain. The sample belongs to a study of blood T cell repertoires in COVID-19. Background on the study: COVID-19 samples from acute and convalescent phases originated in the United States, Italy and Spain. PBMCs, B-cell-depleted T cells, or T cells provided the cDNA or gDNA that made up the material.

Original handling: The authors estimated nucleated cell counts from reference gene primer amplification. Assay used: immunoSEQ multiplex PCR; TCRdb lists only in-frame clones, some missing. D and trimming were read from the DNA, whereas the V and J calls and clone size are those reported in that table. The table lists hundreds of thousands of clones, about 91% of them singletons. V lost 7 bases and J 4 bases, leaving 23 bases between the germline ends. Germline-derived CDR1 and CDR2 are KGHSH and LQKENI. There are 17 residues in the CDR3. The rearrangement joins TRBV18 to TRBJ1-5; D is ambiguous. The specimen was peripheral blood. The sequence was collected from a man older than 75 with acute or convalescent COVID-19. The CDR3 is CASFLRRAAALNQPQHF. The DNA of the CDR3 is TGTGCCAGCTTCCTTAGGCGGGCTGCTGCTCTAAATCAGCCCCAGCATTTT.